The 18 T cell receptor beta chains in this list originate from one sample, sequenced in a study of sequential checkpoint blockade in melanoma. Assay: immunoSEQ multiplex PCR; the TCRdb copy retains only in-frame clones and omits some. The profile shows tens of thousands of clones, roughly 81% of them singletons. The treatment here: randomized to nivolumab then ipilimumab (arm A) or the reverse (arm B). The material sequenced was CD8+ T cells sorted from blood (inferred from file names), taken from a patient given nivolumab and ipilimumab in sequence. The receptors come from a human donor with melanoma.

In this sample, this clone turned up once. V is TRBV19 and J is TRBJ2-7; 7 bases match TRBD1. The CDR3 loop spans 14 amino acids. The junction had 4 bases not matched to a gene; V was cut back by 3 bases and J by 2 bases. CDR1 is LNHDA and CDR2 is SQIVND in the germline V gene (reference sequence). The CDR3 spells CASSMTGLTYEQYF. The CDR3 region has the DNA TGTGCCAGTAGTATGACAGGGCTTACCTACGAGCAGTACTTC.

The V gene is TRBV7-9, the J gene TRBJ2-6; D may be TRBD2 (6 bases). The V gene's germline CDR1 is SEHNR and CDR2 FQNEAQ (reference sequence). With 5 bases removed from V and 0 bases from J, the gap between germline ends came to 14 bases. The CDR3 is 17 amino acids. The CDR3 is CASSPPGLTSGANVLTF. In DNA form, the CDR3 reads TGTGCCAGCAGCCCCCCGGGACTGACCTCTGGGGCCAACGTCCTGACTTTC.

This clone was recorded a few times. The chain recombines TRBV19 with TRBJ1-2; no clear D gene. This CDR3 region has 12 residues. Trimming stripped 1 base from V and 8 bases from J, with 8 bases between. The germline V gene encodes CDR1 LNHDA and CDR2 SQIVND (reference sequence). This CDR3 is CASSIAATGYTF. For the CDR3, the DNA is TGTGCCAGTAGTATAGCTGCAACAGGCTACACCTTC.

The chain combines TRBV6-6 with TRBJ2-5; D remains unclear. Matching the DNA end better, TRBJ2-7 makes the J call doubtful. The CDR3 loop spans 12 amino acids. Germline V gene data show CDR1 as MNHNY and CDR2 as SVGAGI (reference sequence). CDR3 in DNA: TGTGCCAGCAGTTACTCGGACTACGAGCAGTACTTC. It specifies CASSYSDYEQYF.

This chain connects TRBV9 to TRBJ2-7; 8 bases align to TRBD1. From germline, CDR1 is SGDLS and CDR2 YYNGEE. The ends lost 4 bases at V and 4 bases at J; junction bases unmatched: 13. The CDR3 runs to 16 residues. CDR3: CASSPQAGGGRYEQYF. For the CDR3, the DNA is TGTGCCAGCAGCCCTCAAGCAGGGGGCGGTCGGTACGAGCAGTACTTC.

This chain joins TRBV5-4 and TRBJ2-2; 12 bases line up with TRBD2. This CDR3 region has 19 residues. V was clipped by 1 base and J by 4 bases; unmatched bases: 11. CDR1 is SGHNT, CDR2 YYREEE, per germline (reference sequence). For the CDR3, the DNA is TGTGCCAGCAGCTTGTGGGGCGCTAGCGGGGGGGCAAGCACCGGGGAGCTGTTTTTT. This encodes CASSLWGASGGASTGELFF.

The rearrangement joins TRBV5-1 to TRBJ1-1; weak D call: TRBD1 (5 bases). The CDR3 has 15 residues. V shed 2 bases and J shed 0 bases, with 11 bases lying between them. Germline V gene lookup returns CDR1 SGHRS and CDR2 YFSETQ. The CDR3 DNA is TGCGCCAGCAGCTTCGGACAAGGAATGAACACTGAAGCTTTCTTT. It specifies CASSFGQGMNTEAFF.

This clone was observed a few times. The chain uses TRBV7-9 and TRBJ1-4, with D perhaps matching TRBD1 (6 bases). Trimming stripped 5 bases from V and 10 bases from J, with 17 bases between. Per germline, CDR1 SEHNR and CDR2 FQNEAQ (reference sequence). This CDR3 is 14 amino acids long. CDR3 protein: CASSGETGGRKLFF. The CDR3 region has the DNA TGTGCCAGCAGCGGAGAGACAGGCGGGAGAAAACTGTTTTTT. The full variable domain, its missing parts supplied by reference TRBV7-9 and TRBJ1-4, is DTGVSQNPRHKITKRGQNVTFRCDPISEHNRLYWYRQTLGQGPEFLTYFQNEAQLEKSRLLSDRFSAERPKGSFSTLEIQRTEQGDSAMYLCASSGETGGRKLFFGSGTQLSVL.

The rearrangement joins TRBV4-1 to TRBJ2-7, with D uncertain. Trimming removed 1 base at V and 7 bases at J, with 14 bases between. Germline-derived CDR1 and CDR2 are MGHRA and YSYEKL. The CDR3 runs to 14 residues. The CDR3 spells CASSQGHGEWEQYF. Here the CDR3 DNA reads TGCGCCAGCAGCCAAGGGCATGGTGAATGGGAGCAGTACTTC.

This clone came up a few times. This chain uses TRBV7-9 with TRBJ2-7; perhaps TRBD2 as D (6 bases). Trimming shortened V by 4 bases and J by 7 bases, and 11 bases separated the two germline ends. This CDR3 region has 12 residues. Germline V lookup: CDR1 SEHNR, CDR2 FQNEAQ (reference sequence). The CDR3 sequence: CASSSGLPEQYF. CDR3 nucleotides: TGTGCCAGCAGCTCGGGACTTCCAGAGCAGTACTTC.

This chain links TRBV27 with TRBJ1-5; no clear D. The V end lost 6 bases, the J end lost 3 bases, and 18 bases lay between the germline ends. CDR1 MNHEY and CDR2 SMNVEV come from the germline V gene (reference sequence). This CDR3 contains 16 residues. The CDR3 sequence is CASSLTVEADNQPQHF. The CDR3 DNA sequence: TGTGCCAGCAGCCTGACTGTGGAGGCGGACAATCAGCCCCAGCATTTT.

Only one count was recorded for this clone. The chain has TRBV18 and TRBJ2-3; 7 nucleotides match TRBD1. CDR3 length: 13 amino acids. The V gene's germline CDR1 is KGHSH and CDR2 LQKENI. With V trimmed by 5 bases and J by 5 bases, 4 bases remained unmatched. CDR3 amino acids: CASSKGAKDTQYF. The CDR3 nucleotides read TGTGCCAGCTCAAAGGGGGCGAAAGATACGCAGTATTTT. Variable domain in full (rest from reference TRBV18 and TRBJ2-3): NAGVMQNPRHLVRRRGQEARLRCSPMKGHSHVYWYRQLPEEGLKFMVYLQKENIIDESGMPKERFSAEFPKEGPSILRIQQVVRGDSAAYFCASSKGAKDTQYFGPGTRLTVL.

Comments on this clone: A junction end diverges from the germline sequence, so it may reflect a read error. The chain carries TRBV15 and TRBJ1-4; D is perhaps TRBD1 (6 bases). CDR1 and CDR2 from the germline V gene are LNHNV and YYDKDF (reference sequence). The length of the CDR3 is 14 residues. The CDR3 DNA follows: TGTGCCACCAGCAGAGATTGGGGGGGGGACAACTCCTATTTT. This translates into CATSRDWGGDNSYF.

The gene calls are TRBV7-9 and TRBJ1-1; D perhaps matches TRBD1 (6 bases). This CDR3 has 14 residues. CDR1 is SEHNR, CDR2 FQNEAQ, per germline (reference sequence). Deletions cut 0 bases from V and 8 bases from J, with 13 bases between. The CDR3 DNA reads TGTGCCAGCAGCTTAGCGGACAGTATACCCGAAGCTTTCTTT. Translation: CASSLADSIPEAFF.

The chain links TRBV10-3 to TRBJ2-7; 9 bases are shared with TRBD1. This CDR3 contains 16 residues. Trimming cost V 10 bases and J 7 bases; bases outside gene matches: 20. The germline V gene encodes CDR1 ENHRY and CDR2 SYGVKD. CDR3 nucleotides: TGTGCCACCACGGGGACAGGGTTCCACCCGATGGCGGAGCAGTACTTC. Its translation: CATTGTGFHPMAEQYF.

This clone was detected a few times. The chain recombines TRBV2 with TRBJ2-3; 8 bases line up with TRBD2. The CDR3 covers 17 residues. The V gene end was trimmed by 1 base and the J gene end by 2 bases; junction bases not matched to a gene: 8. CDR1 is SNHLY, CDR2 FYNNEI, per germline. The CDR3 DNA follows: TGTGCCAGCAGTGAAGGTCTAGCGGGCCTCAACACAGATACGCAGTATTTT. Encoded protein: CASSEGLAGLNTDTQYF.

The rearrangement uses TRBV27 and TRBJ1-1; TRBD1 matches 7 bases. The CDR3 totals 14 residues. With V trimmed by 6 bases and J by 5 bases, 9 bases remained unmatched. From germline, CDR1 is MNHEY and CDR2 SMNVEV (reference sequence). The CDR3, as DNA: TGTGCCAGCAGCCCCGGGACAGCCTTTACTGAAGCTTTCTTT. This translates into CASSPGTAFTEAFF.

Turning to this clone: The same CDR3 arises from other DNA sequences in this sample as well. This chain joins TRBV27 and TRBJ1-1, with TRBD1 matching over 7 bases. CDR1 and CDR2 from the germline V gene are MNHEY and SMNVEV (reference sequence). The V gene end was trimmed by 2 bases and the J gene end by 7 bases; junction bases not matched to a gene: 4. The CDR3 loop spans 13 amino acids. CDR3 sequence reads: CASSLVTGSEAFF. The CDR3 DNA sequence: TGTGCCAGCAGTTTAGTGACAGGGAGTGAAGCTTTCTTT.